A single sample is the source of the 23 T cell receptor beta chains below, sequenced in a study of beta chain features in type 1 diabetes. The whole isolated RNA underwent reverse transcription, so sequencing captured expressed TCRB transcripts. Profiling relied on immunoSEQ multiplex PCR, and the TCRdb table lists in-frame clones only, not all of them. Of under 200,000 clones in the sample, about 9.8% are singletons; the top ten hold over 2%. The sequencing input was central memory CD4+ T cells from blood. These receptors all come from a woman between 18 and 29 years old in good health.

Notes on this clone: An end of the junction differs from the germline gene, which may be a read error. This rearrangement joins TRBV9 to TRBJ2-3, with 12 positions matching TRBD2. From germline, CDR1 is SGDLS and CDR2 YYNGEE. The length of the CDR3 is 15 residues. CDR3 coding DNA: TGTACCAGCAGCGTCGGACTAGCGGGACAAGATACGCAGTATTTT. Translation gives CTSSVGLAGQDTQYF.

In its sample, this clone was seen a few times. The CDR3 bases are TGTGCCAGCAGTGATTCCTGGGGCTGGTCGGAGACCCAGTACTTC. Its translation: CASSDSWGWSETQYF. V and J are TRBV6-1 and TRBJ2-5, with D possibly matching TRBD1 (5 bases). The CDR3 is made up of 15 amino acids. The V gene's germline CDR1 is MNHNS and CDR2 SASEGT. The ends were cut back, 3 bases at V and 5 bases at J, with 16 bases in the middle.

This clone was seen more than once but under ten times. The chain couples TRBV21-1 to TRBJ2-7; TRBD2 is the table's D call, not checked against the DNA. TRBV21-1 is noted as a pseudogene. The CDR3 has 11 residues. DNA of the CDR3: TGTGCCAGCAGCTCTAGGTACGAGCAGTACTTC. Residues: CASSSRYEQYF.

This clone was seen only a few times. One end of the junction fails to match germline, which may point to a read error. This chain links TRBV6-1 with TRBJ2-4; 9 positions agree with TRBD1. The CDR3 is 13 amino acids. Germline V gene lookup returns CDR1 MNHNS and CDR2 SASEGT. CDR3 DNA: TGCTCCCTGGGGACAGGGTTTGGAAACATTCAGTACTTC. It encodes CSLGTGFGNIQYF.

This clone was counted many times. The V and J genes are TRBV5-1 and TRBJ2-1; 11 positions match TRBD2. V trimming: 2 bases; J trimming: 4 bases; junction bases outside the gene matches: 2. The germline V gene has CDR1 SGHRS and CDR2 YFSETQ. CDR3 length equals 15 residues. Here the CDR3 reads CASSLGTSGYNEQFF. CDR3 coding DNA: TGCGCCAGCAGCTTAGGGACTAGCGGATACAATGAGCAGTTCTTC.

This sequence joins TRBV30 and TRBJ1-4, with D uncertain. V was pared by 0 bases and J by 8 bases, with 13 bases between. Germline CDR1 GTSNPN, CDR2 SVGIG (reference sequence). The CDR3 is 14 residues long. This CDR3 reads CAWSVPLPREKLFF. Written as DNA, the CDR3 is TGTGCCTGGAGTGTACCCCTTCCGAGGGAAAAACTGTTTTTT.

The table lists this clone with a few counts. An end of the junction differs from the germline gene, which may be a read error. Other nucleotide sequences in the sample specify the same CDR3. V is TRBV7-2 and J is TRBJ2-5; TRBD2 agrees at 8 bases. The length of the CDR3 is 13 residues. CDR1 is SGHTA and CDR2 is FQGNSA in the germline V gene. CDR3 protein: CASRRGLEKTQYF. For the CDR3, the DNA is TGCGCCAGCAGGAGGGGACTAGAAAAGACCCAGTACTTC.

The CDR3 loop is CASSETWDRAIQYF. The CDR3 nucleotides read TGTGCCAGCAGTGAAACGTGGGACAGAGCCATTCAGTACTTC. The gene calls are TRBV6-1 and TRBJ2-4, with TRBD1 identical over 7 bases. Germline CDR1 MNHNS, CDR2 SASEGT. The CDR3 is made up of 14 amino acids. V lost 2 bases and J lost 9; bases outside the gene matches: 7.

This chain links TRBV25-1 with TRBJ2-3; TRBD2 is a possible D gene (6 bases). The CDR3 length is 14 residues. V was clipped by 4 bases and J by 6 bases, with 14 bases between them. Germline V lookup: CDR1 MGHDK, CDR2 SYGVNS. CDR3 DNA sequence: TGTGCCAGCAGTGCCTCGGGAGCGCGCGATACGCAGTATTTT. Translating gives CASSASGARDTQYF. The whole variable domain, filled in from reference TRBV25-1 and TRBJ2-3, reads EADIYQTPRYLVIGTGKKITLECSQTMGHDKMYWYQQDPGMELHLIHYSYGVNSTEKGDLSSESTVSRIRTEHFPLTLESARPSHTSQYLCASSASGARDTQYFGPGTRLTVL.

This clone came up a few times. The J gene is TRBJ2-7, the V gene TRBV5-1; possible D gene TRBD2, 6 bases. Germline V gene sequence: CDR1 SGHRS, CDR2 YFSETQ. The V end lost 1 base, the J end lost 4 bases, and 15 bases lay between the germline ends. CDR3 length: 15 residues. The CDR3 is CASSLSTGVQYEQYF. The DNA of the CDR3 is TGCGCCAGCAGCTTGTCGACGGGGGTTCAATACGAGCAGTACTTC.

This clone was seen only a few times. CDR3 sequence reads: CAISDGGGRYEQYF. In nucleotides, the CDR3 is TGTGCCATCAGTGACGGCGGGGGGAGGTACGAGCAGTACTTC. This chain connects TRBV10-3 to TRBJ2-5, with 8 bases that match TRBD2. The end of the DNA fits TRBJ2-7 better, so the J call may be wrong. This CDR3 is built from 14 residues. Germline V gene sequence: CDR1 ENHRY, CDR2 SYGVKD.

For this clone: This sample also contains other DNA sequences that code for the same CDR3. The chain has TRBV30 and TRBJ1-2, with D uncertain. The germline CDR1 and CDR2 sequences are GTSNPN and SVGIG (reference sequence). The CDR3 consists of 12 residues. The V end lost 1 base, the J end lost 4 bases, and 7 bases lay between the germline ends. DNA for the CDR3: TGTGCCTGGAGTGCCCTGTCCTATGGCTACACCTTC. Translated, it gives CAWSALSYGYTF.

The chain employs TRBV5-1 and TRBJ1-2, with 7 positions matching TRBD1. This CDR3 region has 15 residues. Germline V gives CDR1 SGHRS, CDR2 YFSETQ. With V trimmed by 3 bases and J by 7 bases, 12 bases remained unmatched. The CDR3 region has the DNA TGCGCCAGCAGCTCGCTGGGACAGCTTACAGGTGGCTACACCTTC. Its translation: CASSSLGQLTGGYTF.

This clone was observed at least ten times. Other DNA sequences in the same sample also yield this CDR3. The rearrangement links TRBV5-1 to TRBJ2-1, with 12 bases that match TRBD1. CDR3 length: 15 amino acids. CDR1 and CDR2 from the germline V gene are SGHRS and YFSETQ. After removal of 2 bases from V and 6 bases from J, the junction contained 3 bases not matched to a gene. The CDR3 DNA sequence: TGCGCCAGCAGCTTACCGGGACAGGGGGCCAATGAGCAGTTCTTC. Translation gives CASSLPGQGANEQFF.

This clone was recorded once. The CDR3: CASSQDLGGNSPLHF. In nucleotides, the CDR3 is TGCGCCAGCAGCCAAGACCTGGGGGGAAATTCACCCCTCCACTTT. The V and J genes are TRBV4-3 and TRBJ1-6; perhaps TRBD1 as D (5 bases). V was pared by 0 bases and J by 7 bases, with 10 bases between. Per the germline V gene, CDR1 is LGHNA and CDR2 is YSLEER. This CDR3 is built from 15 residues.

This chain uses TRBV29-1 with TRBJ2-7; 14 positions match TRBD2. The CDR3 loop spans 14 amino acids. The germline CDR1 and CDR2 sequences are SQVTM and ANQGSEA. Trimming cost V 7 bases and J 3 bases; bases outside gene matches: 5. The CDR3 is CSARTSGGRYEQYF. Here the CDR3 DNA reads TGCAGCGCCAGGACTAGCGGGGGGCGCTACGAGCAGTACTTC.

This clone was detected only a few times. This chain connects TRBV10-3 to TRBJ2-1; 7 bases match TRBD2. V shed 6 bases, J shed 0 bases, and the junction held 5 bases outside the gene matches. This CDR3 has 15 residues. Germline V gene data show CDR1 as ENHRY and CDR2 as SYGVKD. Here the CDR3 DNA reads TGTGCCATCAGAGCTTCTAGCGGCTCCTACAATGAGCAGTTCTTC. Residues: CAIRASSGSYNEQFF.

The V gene is TRBV11-2, the J gene TRBJ1-1; TRBD1 might be the D (6 bases). V lost 5 bases to trimming and J lost 1 base, with 14 bases between them. The germline V gene encodes CDR1 SGHAT and CDR2 FQNNGV. This CDR3 spans 15 amino acids. The CDR3 DNA sequence: TGTGCCAGCAGCGGTTCAGGGGTCGGGAACACTGAAGCTTTCTTT. Amino acid sequence: CASSGSGVGNTEAFF.

The gene calls are TRBV11-2 and TRBJ2-3, with a tentative D call TRBD2 (5 bases). Germline assignment: CDR1 SGHAT and CDR2 FQNNGV. This CDR3 is 14 amino acids long. Between the trimmed V and J ends, which lost 3 bases and 6 bases, there was a span of 13 bases. In DNA form, the CDR3 reads TGTGCCAGCAGCTTGTCGGGGTTCAGTGATACGCAGTATTTT. Encoded protein: CASSLSGFSDTQYF.

This clone was observed a handful of times. The CDR3 spells CASSGGLALQETQYF. The CDR3 nucleotides read TGTGCCAGCAGTGGGGGACTAGCGCTACAAGAGACCCAGTACTTC. The chain recombines TRBV2 with TRBJ2-5; TRBD2 matches at 10 bases. CDR3 length equals 15 residues. The V gene end was trimmed by 4 bases and the J gene end by 2 bases; junction bases not matched to a gene: 4. Per the germline V gene, CDR1 is SNHLY and CDR2 is FYNNEI.

This clone was seen more than once but under ten times. The V gene is TRBV5-4, the J gene TRBJ2-2, with 8 nucleotides matching TRBD1. The CDR3 consists of 16 residues. CDR1 is SGHNT, CDR2 YYREEE, per germline (reference sequence). The ends lost 2 bases at V and 5 bases at J; junction bases unmatched: 8. This chain's CDR3 is CASSLDGQGITGELFF. The CDR3 region has the DNA TGTGCCAGCAGCTTAGACGGACAGGGAATAACCGGGGAGCTGTTTTTT. The full variable domain, its missing parts supplied by reference TRBV5-4 and TRBJ2-2, is ETGVTQSPTHLIKTRGQQVTLRCSSQSGHNTVSWYQQALGQGPQFIFQYYREEENGRGNFPPRFSGLQFPNYSSELNVNALELDDSALYLCASSLDGQGITGELFFGEGSRLTVL.

The chain uses TRBV19 and TRBJ1-6; 8 positions match TRBD1. J was trimmed by 8 bases and V by 7 bases; bases with no gene match: 10. CDR3 length: 15 residues. The germline gives CDR1 LNHDA, CDR2 SQIVND (reference sequence). The CDR3 DNA reads TGTGCCAGTACCCGACAGGGGTTGTCCGATTCACCCCTCCACTTT. Residues: CASTRQGLSDSPLHF. The entire variable domain, with the rest obtained from reference TRBV19 and TRBJ1-6, is as follows: DGGITQSPKYLFRKEGQNVTLSCEQNLNHDAMYWYRQDPGQGLRLIYYSQIVNDFQKGDIAEGYSVSREKKESFPLTVTSAQKNPTAFYLCASTRQGLSDSPLHFGNGTRLTVT.

The chain combines TRBV27 with TRBJ1-2; 11 bases match TRBD1. With V trimmed by 0 bases and J by 5 bases, 8 bases remained unmatched. Per the germline V gene, CDR1 is MNHEY and CDR2 is SMNVEV (reference sequence). CDR3 length equals 17 residues. The CDR3 reads CASSLSALGQGGYGYTF. For the CDR3, the DNA is TGTGCCAGCAGTTTATCGGCTCTGGGACAGGGGGGGTATGGCTACACCTTC.